This TCR beta chain is from a study of blood T cell repertoires in COVID-19. The overall study: COVID-19 samples, acute and convalescent, were from the United States, Italy and Spain. T cells, B-cell-depleted T cells, or PBMCs supplied cDNA or gDNA.

In the authors' methods: Estimation of nucleated cell counts relied on the amplification of reference gene primers. The protocol was immunoSEQ multiplex PCR, while the TCRdb copy is restricted to in-frame clones and leaves out a portion. That table furnishes V, J and clone size, whereas the DNA furnished D and trimming. The table records about 46,000 clones, roughly 88% of them present only once. The CDR3 has 14 residues. Trimming left V 5 bases short and J 1 base short, with 8 bases between. CDR1 SGHTA and CDR2 FQGTGA come from the germline V gene. This sequence joins TRBV7-3 and TRBJ2-2, with D perhaps TRBD2 (5 bases). The clonotype originates from a human donor with active COVID-19. The donor label of this sample is uncertain. The material sequenced was peripheral blood. In DNA form, the CDR3 reads TGTGCCAGCAGCCCAGGACTGAACACCGGGGAGCTGTTTTTT. It encodes CASSPGLNTGELFF.